A selection of T cell receptor beta chains follows, all from one sample in a study of CD8 T cells in ankylosing spondylitis. TCRdb re-analysed the 5' RACE reads in MiXCR, keeping a single row per CDR3 protein. The sample includes about 260,000 distinct CDR3 sequences, around 18% of them seen just once. Sequencing was done on a sample of blood, either unsorted or a sorted T cell fraction (not recorded which). The receptors derive from a male donor with ankylosing spondylitis or in good health (not recorded which). The CDR3 runs from the conserved cysteine through the conserved F or W. D genes are given only for firm matches. Size tells how often a clone was seen (once, few, many) or the class of an expanded clone, and some rows leave it out.

v_call,clone_size,j_call,d_call,cdr3_nt,cdr3_aa
TRBV7-2,few,TRBJ2-3,NA,TGTGCCAGCAGCTTAGTACCTCGGGATACGCAGTATTTT,CASSLVPRDTQYF
TRBV10-3,many,TRBJ2-2,NA,TGTGCCATCAGTGATGGAGTAGTCCCGGACACCGGGGAGCTGTTTTTT,CAISDGVVPDTGELFF
TRBV20-1,NA,TRBJ1-6,TRBD1,TGCAGTGCTAGTCCTTCGACAGGGGGGGACTCACCCCTCCACTTT,CSASPSTGGDSPLHF
TRBV12-3/TRBV12-4,few,TRBJ2-2,NA,TGTGCCAGCAGTTTAGGACCGGGCCAGAACACCGGGGAGCTGTTTTTT,CASSLGPGQNTGELFF
TRBV5-8,few,TRBJ1-5,TRBD1,TGTGCCAGCAGCCCCCGACAGGGGGTTCATCAGCCCCAGCATTTT,CASSPRQGVHQPQHF
TRBV29-1,NA,TRBJ2-4,NA,TGCAGCGTCCGAGATTCACTAGCCAAAAACATTCAGTACTTC,CSVRDSLAKNIQYF
TRBV2,few,TRBJ1-5,TRBD1,TGTGCCAGCAGCGGAGGGGGCGGCAATCAGCCCCAGCATTTT,CASSGGGGNQPQHF
TRBV5-1,few,TRBJ2-3,NA,TGCGCCAGCAGCAAGGGTATATTAACAGATACGCAGTATTTT,CASSKGILTDTQYF
TRBV3-1,NA,TRBJ2-3,TRBD2,TGTGCCAGCAGCCAAGACCCTTTGACTAGCGCCAGCACAGATACGCAGTATTTT,CASSQDPLTSASTDTQYF
TRBV5-1,NA,TRBJ1-6,NA,TGCGCCAGCAGCTTGGCAGGGACTGGTAATTCACCCCTCCACTTT,CASSLAGTGNSPLHF
TRBV7-8,NA,TRBJ1-5,TRBD1,TGTGCCAGCAGCTTCCGGACAGGGGATCAGCCCCAGCATTTT,CASSFRTGDQPQHF
TRBV5-1,many,TRBJ2-3,TRBD2,TGCGCCAGCAGCTCCCAGAGCGGGGGCGCGCCTATGCAGTATTTT,CASSSQSGGAPMQYF
TRBV6-5,NA,TRBJ1-2,NA,TGTGCCAGCAGTTACGGGCGTGACGCCAACTATGGCTACACCTTC,CASSYGRDANYGYTF
TRBV5-1,NA,TRBJ2-1,TRBD1,TGCGCCAGCAGCTTGGGGCACCACATGACGCCAGGGGGAGAGAGAGAGCAGTTCTTC,CASSLGHHMTPGGEREQFF
TRBV7-8,NA,TRBJ2-1,TRBD2,TGTGCCAGCAGCCAAACCGGGACTAGCGGGGGCTACAATGAGCAGTTCTTC,CASSQTGTSGGYNEQFF
TRBV11-2,once,TRBJ2-4,TRBD1,TGTGCCAGCAGCTTAACCGGGACAGGGTTAAACATTCAGTACTTC,CASSLTGTGLNIQYF
TRBV7-9,few,TRBJ2-1,NA,TGTGCCAGCAGCTTAGCCCACACCTACAATGAGCAGTTCTTC,CASSLAHTYNEQFF
TRBV15,NA,TRBJ2-2,NA,TGTGCCACCAGCAGAGGATTACCGGCCGCGAACACCGGGGAGCTGTTTTTT,CATSRGLPAANTGELFF
TRBV12-3/TRBV12-4,few,TRBJ2-1,NA,TGTGCCAGCACCCTCTCCTACAATGAGCAGTTCTTC,CASTLSYNEQFF
TRBV5-1,NA,TRBJ2-5,NA,TGCGCCAGCAGCCTGGGACATCCCCAAGAGACCCAGTACTTC,CASSLGHPQETQYF
TRBV20-1,NA,TRBJ2-1,NA,TGCAGTGCTAGCGGGGTGAGCTCCTACAATGAGCAGTTCTTC,CSASGVSSYNEQFF
TRBV9,many,TRBJ2-3,NA,TGTGCCAGCAGCGTAGTCGGCAGCGCGATCACAGATACGCAGTATTTT,CASSVVGSAITDTQYF
TRBV12-3/TRBV12-4,many,TRBJ2-1,TRBD2,TGTGCCAGCAGTTTAGTGAGCGGGGGGGGTAATGAGCAGTTCTTC,CASSLVSGGGNEQFF
TRBV5-1,few,TRBJ2-5,NA,TGCGCCAGCCGGCCCCTGGGTCCGCCAAGAGTGACCCAGTACTTC,CASRPLGPPRVTQYF